This TCR beta chain was found in a study of cytomegalovirus exposure and HLA in healthy donors. Broader study findings: Most observed TCR sequences were rare, whereas some public TCRs were detected in many donors. Links to common viral pathogens appeared, in a later analysis, for several of the most significant clusters. Listed as cytomegalovirus-associated were more than 150 TCR beta chains. The only immune exposure information that was available was CMV serostatus.

The CDR3 sequence is 15 residues long. Germline values: CDR1 MNHEY, CDR2 SMNVEV (reference sequence). J was trimmed by 4 bases and V by 5 bases; bases with no gene match: 10. This clone has a handful of counts. Its target is unknown. PCR used 60 Vbeta primers and 13 Jbeta primers. Some clones are missing from TCRdb's copy, which holds only in-frame ones; the method was immunoSEQ multiplex PCR. The sample shows about 130,000 clones, around three quarters of them seen only once. The sequence came from a woman aged 55-69 years in good health and CMV-seropositive. Sequenced material: PBMCs. This rearrangement joins TRBV27 to TRBJ1-2; TRBD1 matches 7 bases. The CDR3 here is CASSTDRDYSYGYTF. CDR3 nucleotides: TGTGCCAGCAGTACAGACAGGGATTACAGCTATGGCTACACCTTC.